The clone carrying this TCR beta chain was recorded at least ten times. Its antigen is not known. TCRdb reanalysed the reads using MiXCR and keeps one entry per CDR3 protein. In the table there are 600,000 to 800,000 distinct CDR3 sequences, about 24% of which are singletons. The CDR3 runs to 15 residues. Per germline, CDR1 MDHEN and CDR2 SYDVKM. V was pared by 3 bases and J by 2 bases, with 6 bases of the junction left unmatched. The record originates from a study of T cell repertoires in cytomegalovirus infection. On the study more broadly: The public TCR beta signatures pointed to both CMV infection and matching HLA type.

Study findings and constraints: Frequencies of public TCR beta families were cumulated, and this identified carriers of CMV plus the relevant HLA. HLA-C-restricted CMV clonotypes gave the most frequent clonotype in two of eight donors.

This chain links TRBV28 with TRBJ1-2; TRBD1 matches at 7 bases. The sequence came from a human donor in good health (CMV status not recorded). Some clones in this sample may be carry-over from other donors' samples. Specimen: CD8+ T cells from PBMCs. This chain's CDR3 is CASSLTRTGNYGYTF. The CDR3 region has the DNA TGTGCCAGCAGTTTGACTCGGACAGGAAACTATGGCTACACCTTC.